The rows below give T cell receptor beta chains drawn from one sample of a study of blood T cell repertoires in COVID-19. Profiled with immunoSEQ multiplex PCR; TCRdb holds only in-frame clones, not every one. The sample carries 130,000 or so clones, 75% to 90% recorded once. The sample taken for sequencing was peripheral blood. These receptors were obtained from a woman aged 45 to 65 who had recovered from COVID-19. Each CDR3 is given with its conserved first and last residue.

v_call cdr3_aa
TRBV7-8 CASSPQGLNSPLHF
TRBV9 CASSSQKTGGWAGNTIYF
TRBV6-5 CASSYSRSTEAFF
TRBV27 CASSYRRGASTEAFF
TRBV6-4 CASSAAPGLLFTGELFF
TRBV5-5 CASSPGRGDYYGYTF
TRBV28 CASSLVQYNSPLHF
TRBV20-1 CSANTGSKLFF
TRBV7-8 CASSLSGAGNTIYF
TRBV7-2 CASREGAGMNTEAFF
TRBV15 CATSRGTGDYEQYF
TRBV5-8 CASSVDRDHGYTF
TRBV6-6 CASTPGQITMNTEAFF
TRBV30 CAWSTGGVYGYTF
TRBV2 CASSRQGAMANEKLFF
TRBV27 CASSVSRAETQYF
TRBV6-6 CASSRSQETQYF
TRBV18 CASSGQGTNTEAFF
TRBV27 CASSSLRGTEAFF
TRBV6-6 CASRGTLNTEAFF
TRBV4-1 CASSPTRWGVNQPQHF
TRBV6-1 CASSYTGGDQPQHF
TRBV7-6 CASSSQSGGYTEAFF